This TCR beta chain was identified in a study of OX40 agonist ivuxolimab in advanced cancers. TCRdb's table, derived via immunoSEQ multiplex PCR, lists solely in-frame clones and lacks some. Of around 44,000 clones in the sample, approximately 87% are singletons; the top ten hold 35% to 40%. With V trimmed by 4 bases and J by 0 bases, 7 bases remained unmatched. The CDR3 is 18 residues long. CDR1 and CDR2 from the germline V gene are SGHDN and FVKESK. The starting material was CD4+ or CD8+ T cells sorted from blood, obtained in a trial of the OX40 agonist ivuxolimab. The clonotype comes from an adult with an advanced solid tumor such as melanoma, head and neck, liver or kidney cancer. The rearrangement joins TRBV14 to TRBJ2-7; TRBD2 agrees at 15 bases. The DNA for the CDR3 is TGTGCCAGCAGCCCCCGGACTAGCGGGGGGGCCAGCTCCTACGAGCAGTACTTC. Translating gives CASSPRTSGGASSYEQYF.